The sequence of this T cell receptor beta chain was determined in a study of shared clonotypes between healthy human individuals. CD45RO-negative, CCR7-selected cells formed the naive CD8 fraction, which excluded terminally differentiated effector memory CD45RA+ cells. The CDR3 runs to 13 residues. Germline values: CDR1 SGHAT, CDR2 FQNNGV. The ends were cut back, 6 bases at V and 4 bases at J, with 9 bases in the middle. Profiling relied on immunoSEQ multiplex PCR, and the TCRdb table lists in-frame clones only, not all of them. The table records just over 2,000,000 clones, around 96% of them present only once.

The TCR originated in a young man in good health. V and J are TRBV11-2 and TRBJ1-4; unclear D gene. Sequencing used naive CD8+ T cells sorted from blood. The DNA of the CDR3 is TGTGCCAGCAGGGCACAGATTAATGAAAAACTGTTTTTT. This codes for CASRAQINEKLFF.